This TCR delta chain was profiled in a study of gamma-delta chains in newborns, infants, children. Study summary: Innate gammadelta T cells reportedly expand polyclonally right after birth, driven by microbial exposure, per the title.

As for this clone: One end of the junction varies from germline; a read error may be responsible. The sample has other DNA sequences that encode this CDR3 too.

TCRdb re-identified clones in the reads via CATT. The top ten hold about a fifth of the sample, which has 14,000 to 15,000 delta-chain clones, 7.3% seen once. This sequence originates from a child who was a newborn, infant or young child, either healthy, febrile or measles-vaccinated (not recorded which). Input material: blood.

DNA for the CDR3: TGTGCCTGTGACACCGTTTTACTGGGGGTTAGCTCCTGGGACACCCGCCAGATGTTTTTC. This sequence encodes CACDTVLLGVSSWDTRQMFF. V is TRDV2 and J is TRDJ3; TRDD3 aligns across 8 bases. CDR3 size: 20 residues. Germline CDR1 GEAIGNYY, CDR2 EKD.